Each of the 30 T cell receptor beta chains below was sequenced from the same sample in a study of T cells after posttransplantation cyclophosphamide. TCRdb's copy holds only in-frame clones and misses some; the assay was immunoSEQ multiplex PCR. The data hold about 43,000 clones, with 80% to 95% observed a single time. A marrow graft followed busulfan-fludarabine conditioning, with cyclophosphamide on days +3 and +4. This sample comprised PBMCs, obtained roughly 60 days after allogeneic stem cell transplant with posttransplant cyclophosphamide. The receptor source for this set is a male patient between 60 and 69 years old who received an allogeneic stem cell transplant from a related donor and was CMV-positive. Some of the T cells may derive from the graft donor.

The genes are TRBV2 and TRBJ1-5, with a weak D call TRBD1 (5 bases). V was clipped by 0 bases and J by 3 bases, with 9 bases between them. The V gene's germline CDR1 is SNHLY and CDR2 FYNNEI. This CDR3 region has 15 residues. The CDR3 DNA reads as TGTGCCAGCAGTGAAGCGACAGACCCCAATCAGCCCCAGCATTTT. Residues: CASSEATDPNQPQHF.

CDR3 in DNA: TGTGCCAGTAGTCGGTCAGCGAACAATGAGCAGTTCTTC. Its protein product is CASSRSANNEQFF. The J gene is TRBJ2-1, the V gene TRBV19; no firm D call. Trimming cost V 5 bases and J 5 bases, with 10 bases left between them. CDR1 and CDR2 (germline): LNHDA, SQIVND (reference sequence). This CDR3 spans 13 amino acids.

The chain links TRBV27 to TRBJ1-6, with D uncertain. The CDR3 covers 13 residues. Between the trimmed V and J ends, which lost 5 bases and 7 bases, there was a span of 9 bases. The germline CDR1 and CDR2 sequences are MNHEY and SMNVEV (reference sequence). CDR3 in amino acids: CASSILGNSPLHF. The CDR3 region has the DNA TGTGCCAGCAGTATACTAGGGAATTCACCCCTCCACTTT.

The chain couples TRBV28 to TRBJ1-2, with 7 bases lining up with TRBD1. Germline CDR1 MDHEN, CDR2 SYDVKM. V was clipped by 5 bases and J by 8 bases; unmatched bases: 5. The CDR3 contains 12 residues. Here the CDR3 reads CASSTTGYGYTF. The CDR3 coding sequence is TGTGCCAGCAGTACGACAGGGTACGGCTACACCTTC.

The J gene is TRBJ1-3, the V gene TRBV6-1; 10 nucleotides agree with TRBD1. After removal of 5 bases from V and 4 bases from J, the junction contained 5 bases not matched to a gene. The CDR3 length is 15 residues. Germline V lookup: CDR1 MNHNS, CDR2 SASEGT. The CDR3 region has the DNA TGTGCCAGCAGTAGGGACAGGGGAGGAGGAAACACCATATATTTT. Translation: CASSRDRGGGNTIYF.

The gene calls are TRBV2 and TRBJ1-5; D is ambiguous. The germline V and J ends were trimmed by 7 bases and 3 bases, with 13 bases remaining between them. This CDR3 contains 14 residues. CDR1 is SNHLY and CDR2 is FYNNEI in the germline V gene. Written as DNA, the CDR3 is TGTGCCAGCAAAGAGCAGGCTTACAATCAGCCCCAGCATTTT. It codes for CASKEQAYNQPQHF.

This clone showed up just once. The rearrangement links TRBV27 to TRBJ1-2; D is unclear. The CDR3 covers 13 residues. Per germline, CDR1 MNHEY and CDR2 SMNVEV (reference sequence). V was shortened by 6 bases and J by 5 bases, with 13 bases between the two germline ends. The CDR3 loop is CASSQLSGYGYTF. CDR3 nucleotide sequence: TGTGCCAGCAGCCAACTTTCGGGATATGGCTACACCTTC.

The sample holds a few counts of this clone. The gene calls are TRBV5-1 and TRBJ2-7; 9 bases agree with TRBD1. CDR3 length equals 16 residues. CDR1 SGHRS and CDR2 YFSETQ come from the germline V gene. V shed 3 bases, J shed 0 bases, and the junction held 7 bases outside the gene matches. In nucleotides, the CDR3 is TGCGCCAGCAGCTCTTACGGGACAGGGTACTCCTACGAGCAGTACTTC. Translated, it gives CASSSYGTGYSYEQYF.

The chain is built from TRBV5-1 and TRBJ2-3; TRBD1 aligns across 8 bases. V lost 4 bases to trimming and J lost 3 bases; unmatched junction nucleotides: 7. The CDR3 loop spans 15 amino acids. From germline, CDR1 is SGHRS and CDR2 YFSETQ. The chain's CDR3 is CASSHGQGVTDTQYF. CDR3 DNA: TGCGCCAGCAGCCATGGACAGGGAGTTACAGATACGCAGTATTTT.

This clone was recorded once. This chain uses TRBV5-1 with TRBJ1-5, with a weak D call TRBD1 (5 bases). Per germline, CDR1 SGHRS and CDR2 YFSETQ. The CDR3 totals 15 residues. The V end was cut by 1 base, the J end by 4 bases, with 12 bases between. Here the CDR3 reads CASSLNYGGNQPQHF. DNA of the CDR3: TGCGCCAGCAGCTTGAATTACGGGGGTAATCAGCCCCAGCATTTT. Looking up the rest from reference TRBV5-1 and TRBJ1-5 gives the full variable domain: KAGVTQTPRYLIKTRGQQVTLSCSPISGHRSVSWYQQTPGQGLQFLFEYFSETQRNKGNFPGRFSGRQFSNSRSEMNVSTLELGDSALYLCASSLNYGGNQPQHFGDGTRLSIL.

J is TRBJ1-6 and V is TRBV6-5; the match to TRBD1 covers 8 bases. This CDR3 contains 15 residues. Germline V lookup: CDR1 MNHEY, CDR2 SVGAGI. V gave up 6 bases and J gave up 7 bases; unmatched junction bases: 8. The CDR3 bases are TGTGCCAGCAGACCCTGGACAGGGAGGAATTCACCCCTCCACTTT. Its protein product is CASRPWTGRNSPLHF.

The chain uses TRBV2 and TRBJ1-1, with unresolved D. Trimming took off 6 bases at V and 2 bases at J, with 13 bases between the two ends. Germline-derived CDR1 and CDR2 are SNHLY and FYNNEI. The CDR3 has 14 residues. The CDR3 DNA sequence: TGTGCCAGCAGCGGAGAGAGATACAACACTGAAGCTTTCTTT. Protein product: CASSGERYNTEAFF.

The V call is TRBV6-5, the J call TRBJ1-1; 7 nucleotides line up with TRBD1. Germline values: CDR1 MNHEY, CDR2 SVGAGI. CDR3 length: 14 amino acids. Losses at the gene ends were 6 bases for V and 4 bases for J; bases not matched to a gene: 8. The CDR3 DNA follows: TGTGCCAGCAGCCCAGCCGGGACAGCCACTGAAGCTTTCTTT. It yields the protein CASSPAGTATEAFF.

Details on this clone: The same CDR3 also results from other DNA sequences found in this sample. This chain links TRBV2 with TRBJ2-5; 7 bases agree with TRBD1. The CDR3 length is 13 residues. Germline trimming cut 5 bases from V and 1 base from J; bases unmatched to any gene: 1. Germline CDR1 SNHLY, CDR2 FYNNEI. Here the CDR3 reads CASSRDSQETQYF. DNA of the CDR3: TGTGCCAGCAGTCGGGACAGCCAAGAGACCCAGTACTTC.

This chain joins TRBV30 and TRBJ2-3; D is undetermined. From germline, CDR1 is GTSNPN and CDR2 SVGIG (reference sequence). Trimming shortened V by 0 bases and J by 0 bases, and 7 bases separated the two germline ends. The length of the CDR3 is 14 residues. In DNA form, the CDR3 reads TGTGCCTGGAGTGTAGTACATAGCACAGATACGCAGTATTTT. Protein sequence: CAWSVVHSTDTQYF.

V is TRBV28 and J is TRBJ2-1, with a possible D match to TRBD1 (6 bases). From germline, CDR1 is MDHEN and CDR2 SYDVKM. Trimming took off 6 bases at V and 5 bases at J, with 14 bases between the two ends. CDR3 length equals 14 residues. The CDR3 coding sequence is TGTGCCAGCAGACTTAGGGGGACCAACAATGAGCAGTTCTTC. It translates to CASRLRGTNNEQFF.

This chain joins TRBV28 and TRBJ1-5; D might be TRBD1 (6 bases). CDR1 and CDR2 (germline): MDHEN, SYDVKM. V dropped 3 bases and J dropped 1 base, with 13 bases sitting between them. The CDR3 sequence is 16 residues long. CDR3 DNA sequence: TGTGCCAGCAGTTTTTACAGGGTTGGAAGCAATCAGCCCCAGCATTTT. Protein: CASSFYRVGSNQPQHF.

This clone was recorded only once. At one boundary the junction diverges from the germline segment, which might be a read error. V usage is TRBV11-2 and J usage is TRBJ2-3; a possible D gene is TRBD2 (6 bases). CDR1 and CDR2 from the germline V gene are SGHAT and FQNNGV. The CDR3 extends over 17 amino acids. The DNA for the CDR3 is TGTGCCAGCAGCCTAGAAAACCTGGGGACTGGCGCCGGGCAGGGGTATTTT. Translation: CASSLENLGTGAGQGYF.

Worth noting for this clone: One junction end disagrees with the germline gene, perhaps due to a read error. Other nucleotide sequences in the sample specify the same CDR3. The genes are TRBV6-5 and TRBJ1-5, with a weak D call TRBD1 (6 bases). This CDR3 region has 15 residues. Germline V gene data show CDR1 as MNHEY and CDR2 as SVGAGI. The CDR3 loop is CASRSGTSSNQPQHF. In DNA, the CDR3 is TGTGCCAGCAGATCCGGGACAAGCAGCAATCAGCCCCAACATTTT.

V and J are TRBV19 and TRBJ2-7; D is perhaps TRBD2 (5 bases). Germline V gene sequence: CDR1 LNHDA, CDR2 SQIVND (reference sequence). Trimming shortened V by 0 bases and J by 1 base, and 10 bases separated the two germline ends. The CDR3 consists of 15 residues. The CDR3 DNA reads TGTGCCAGTAGTATAGATTCCAGCGGTTCCTACGAGCAGTACTTC. It is translated as CASSIDSSGSYEQYF.

The J gene is TRBJ2-7, the V gene TRBV5-1, with 10 bases identical to TRBD1. Germline lookup yields CDR1 SGHRS and CDR2 YFSETQ. The V segment lost 0 bases and the J segment 4 bases; nucleotides outside the gene matches: 7. The length of the CDR3 is 16 residues. The CDR3 protein is CASSLGPGQGIYEQYV. CDR3 coding DNA: TGCGCCAGCAGCTTGGGTCCGGGACAGGGGATTTACGAGCAGTACGTC.

The chain employs TRBV7-2 and TRBJ2-7; 8 bases fit TRBD2. CDR1 and CDR2 (germline): SGHTA, FQGNSA. The CDR3 consists of 16 residues. Trimming at V came to 5 bases and at J to 6 bases, leaving 15 bases not matched to a gene. The DNA for the CDR3 is TGTGCCAGCAGCAAATCCATGCCGGGACTAGTCACCGAGCAGTACTTC. Translation gives CASSKSMPGLVTEQYF.

A single count supports this clone. The rearrangement joins TRBV5-1 to TRBJ2-5; D is possibly TRBD1 (5 bases). This CDR3 has 13 residues. Germline-derived CDR1 and CDR2 are SGHRS and YFSETQ. Trimming left V 2 bases short and J 4 bases short, with 9 bases between. The CDR3 region has the DNA TGCGCCAGCAGCTTTGGGGCCACAGAGACCCAGTACTTC. Translating gives CASSFGATETQYF.

This chain uses TRBV15 with TRBJ1-5; 9 bases are shared with TRBD1. CDR1 and CDR2 (germline): LNHNV, YYDKDF (reference sequence). The CDR3 totals 16 residues. The V segment lost 0 bases and the J segment 4 bases; nucleotides outside the gene matches: 4. In DNA form, the CDR3 reads TGTGCCACCAGCAGAGATCCGACAGGGGGAAATCAGCCCCAGCATTTT. The encoded protein is CATSRDPTGGNQPQHF.

This clone was observed once. The chain uses TRBV23-1 and TRBJ1-6; 10 positions agree with TRBD1. TRBV23-1 is treated as an ORF (open reading frame) with a function not yet certain. The V and J ends lost 6 bases and 9 bases, in that order; junction bases with no gene match: 11. The CDR3 is 16 residues long. The CDR3 sequence is CASRYMDRGSLSPLHF. The CDR3 DNA follows: TGCGCCAGCAGGTATATGGACAGGGGGAGCCTTTCACCCCTCCACTTT.

This chain links TRBV9 with TRBJ1-2, with 7 positions matching TRBD1. Germline V gene lookup returns CDR1 SGDLS and CDR2 YYNGEE. The CDR3 is 15 amino acids. Trimming at V came to 0 bases and at J to 2 bases, leaving 4 bases not matched to a gene. The CDR3 coding sequence is TGTGCCAGCAGCGTAGGACAGGGAATCAACTATGGCTACACCTTC. Translation gives CASSVGQGINYGYTF.

The CDR3 loop is CASTPAGPHYSGANVLTF. As DNA, the CDR3 is TGTGCCAGCACCCCCGCTGGGCCTCATTACTCTGGGGCCAACGTCCTGACTTTC. V is TRBV7-9 and J is TRBJ2-6; the D is unclear. Germline values: CDR1 SEHNR, CDR2 FQNEAQ (reference sequence). Between the trimmed V and J ends, which lost 7 bases and 0 bases, there was a span of 19 bases. The CDR3 spans 18 residues.

The V gene is TRBV6-1, the J gene TRBJ2-7; a possible D gene is TRBD1 (6 bases). The V end was cut by 6 bases, the J end by 2 bases, with 17 bases between. The germline gives CDR1 MNHNS, CDR2 SASEGT. CDR3 size: 15 residues. The CDR3 DNA reads TGTGCCAGCAGCCGCCGACAGGATGGACCCTACGAGCAGTACTTC. It encodes CASSRRQDGPYEQYF.

CDR3 nucleotide sequence: TGCGCCAGCAGCTCCTTAGGGGTCGAGCAGTACTTC. This encodes CASSSLGVEQYF. The chain carries TRBV5-1 and TRBJ2-7, with TRBD1 as a possible D gene (5 bases). Trimming left V 3 bases short and J 6 bases short, with 10 bases between. The length of the CDR3 is 12 residues. Per the germline V gene, CDR1 is SGHRS and CDR2 is YFSETQ.

This clone was recorded a few times. The V and J genes are TRBV6-5 and TRBJ2-5, with D perhaps TRBD2 (5 bases). Germline V CDR1 and CDR2: MNHEY, SVGAGI. Trimming took off 5 bases at V and 5 bases at J, with 12 bases between the two ends. This CDR3 is 13 amino acids long. CDR3 sequence reads: CASSPRRGETQYF. In DNA, the CDR3 is TGTGCCAGCAGTCCGAGACGAGGGGAGACCCAGTACTTC.